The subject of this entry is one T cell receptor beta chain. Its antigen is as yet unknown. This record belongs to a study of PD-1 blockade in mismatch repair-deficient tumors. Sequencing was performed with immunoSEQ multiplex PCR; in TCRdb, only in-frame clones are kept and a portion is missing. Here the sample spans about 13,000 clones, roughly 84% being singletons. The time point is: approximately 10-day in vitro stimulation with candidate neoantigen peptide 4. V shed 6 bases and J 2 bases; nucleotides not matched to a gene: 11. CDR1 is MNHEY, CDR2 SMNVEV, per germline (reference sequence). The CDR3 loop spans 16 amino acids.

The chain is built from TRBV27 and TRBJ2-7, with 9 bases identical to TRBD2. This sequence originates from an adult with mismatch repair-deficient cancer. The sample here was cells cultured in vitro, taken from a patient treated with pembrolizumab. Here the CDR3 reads CASSKLLAGLTYEQYF. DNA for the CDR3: TGTGCCAGCAGCAAATTACTAGCGGGTCTTACCTACGAGCAGTACTTC.